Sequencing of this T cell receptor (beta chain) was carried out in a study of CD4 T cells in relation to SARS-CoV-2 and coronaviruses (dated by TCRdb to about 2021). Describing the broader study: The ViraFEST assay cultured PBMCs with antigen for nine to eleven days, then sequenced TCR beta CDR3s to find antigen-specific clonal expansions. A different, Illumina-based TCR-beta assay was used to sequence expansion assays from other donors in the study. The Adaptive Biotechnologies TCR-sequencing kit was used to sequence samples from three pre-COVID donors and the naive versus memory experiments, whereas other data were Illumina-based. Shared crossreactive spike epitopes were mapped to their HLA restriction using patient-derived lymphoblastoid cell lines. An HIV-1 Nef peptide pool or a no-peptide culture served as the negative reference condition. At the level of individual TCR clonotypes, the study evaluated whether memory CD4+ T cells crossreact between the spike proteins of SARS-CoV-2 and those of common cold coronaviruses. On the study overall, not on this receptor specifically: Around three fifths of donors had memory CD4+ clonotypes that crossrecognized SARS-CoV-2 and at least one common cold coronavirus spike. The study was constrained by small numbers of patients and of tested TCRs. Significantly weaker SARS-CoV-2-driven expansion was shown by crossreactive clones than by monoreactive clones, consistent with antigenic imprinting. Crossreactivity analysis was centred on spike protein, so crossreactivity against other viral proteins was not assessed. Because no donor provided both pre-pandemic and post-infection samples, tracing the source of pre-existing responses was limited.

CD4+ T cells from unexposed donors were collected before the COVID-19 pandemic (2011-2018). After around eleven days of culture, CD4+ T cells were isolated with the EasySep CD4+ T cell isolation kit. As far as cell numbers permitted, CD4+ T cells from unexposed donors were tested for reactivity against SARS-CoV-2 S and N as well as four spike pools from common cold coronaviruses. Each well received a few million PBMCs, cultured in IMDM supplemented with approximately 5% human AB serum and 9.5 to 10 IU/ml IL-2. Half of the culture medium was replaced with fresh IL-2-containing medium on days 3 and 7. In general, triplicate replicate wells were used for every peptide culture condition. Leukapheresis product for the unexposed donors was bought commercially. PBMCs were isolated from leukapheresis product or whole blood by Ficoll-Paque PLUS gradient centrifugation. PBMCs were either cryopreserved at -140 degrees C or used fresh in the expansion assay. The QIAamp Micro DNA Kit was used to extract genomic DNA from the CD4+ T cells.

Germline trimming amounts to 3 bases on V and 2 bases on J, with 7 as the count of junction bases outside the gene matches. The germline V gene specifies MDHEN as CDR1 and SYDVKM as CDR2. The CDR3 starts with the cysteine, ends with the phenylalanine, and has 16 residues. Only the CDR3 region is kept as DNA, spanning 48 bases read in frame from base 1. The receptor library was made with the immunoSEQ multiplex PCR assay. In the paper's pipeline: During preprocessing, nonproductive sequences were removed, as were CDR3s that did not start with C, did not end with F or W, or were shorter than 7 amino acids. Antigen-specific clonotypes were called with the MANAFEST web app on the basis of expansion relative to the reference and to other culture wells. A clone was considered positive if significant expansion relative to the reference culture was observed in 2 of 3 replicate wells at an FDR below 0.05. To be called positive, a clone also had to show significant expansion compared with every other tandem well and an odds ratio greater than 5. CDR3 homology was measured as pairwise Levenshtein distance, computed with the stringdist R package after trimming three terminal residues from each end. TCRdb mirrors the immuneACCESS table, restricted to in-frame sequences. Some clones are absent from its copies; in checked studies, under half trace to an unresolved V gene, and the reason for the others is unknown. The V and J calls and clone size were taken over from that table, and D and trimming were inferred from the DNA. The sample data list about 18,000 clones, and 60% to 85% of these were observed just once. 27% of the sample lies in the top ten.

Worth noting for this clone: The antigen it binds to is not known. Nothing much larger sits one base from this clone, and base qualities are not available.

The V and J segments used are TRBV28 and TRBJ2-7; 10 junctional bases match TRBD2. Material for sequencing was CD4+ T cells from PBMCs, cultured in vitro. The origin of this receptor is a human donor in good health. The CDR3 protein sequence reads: CASSFPSGRITYEQYF. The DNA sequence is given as TGTGCCAGCAGTTTTCCTAGCGGGAGAATAACCTACGAGCAGTACTTC. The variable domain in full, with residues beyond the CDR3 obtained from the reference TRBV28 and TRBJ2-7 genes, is DVKVTQSSRYLVKRTGEKVFLECVQDMDHENMFWYRQDPGLGLRLIYFSYDVKMKEKGDIPEGYSVSREKKERFSLILESASTNQTSMYLCASSFPSGRITYEQYFGPGTRLTVT.